These T cell receptor beta chains were read from a single sample in a study of early stage breast cancer tumors. The protocol was immunoSEQ multiplex PCR, while the TCRdb copy is restricted to in-frame clones and leaves out a portion. Here the sample spans about 72,000 clones, 65% to 85% being singletons. Sequences were obtained from blood. The receptors were sampled from a person in their sixties with breast cancer. CDR3s include the opening cysteine and the closing phenylalanine or tryptophan. D genes are given only for firm matches. Size tells how often a clone was seen (once, few, many) or the class of an expanded clone, and some rows leave it out.

clone_size	d_call	v_call	j_call	cdr3_length	cdr3_nt	cdr3_aa
.	.	TRBV19	TRBJ2-2	15	TGTGCCAGTAGTACCAGCCCCTTTGACACCGGGGAGCTGTTTTTT	CASSTSPFDTGELFF
.	.	TRBV28	TRBJ1-4	15	TGTGCCAGCAGCCCTTTTACAGGGTTAGGGGAAAAACTGTTTTTT	CASSPFTGLGEKLFF
.	.	TRBV18	TRBJ1-6	16	TGTGCCAGCTCACCGGGGGTCGGGACGACCGATTCACCCCTCCACTTT	CASSPGVGTTDSPLHF
once	TRBD1	TRBV6-6	TRBJ1-5	15	TGTGCCAGCAGTTACTCGGACAGGGCCAATCAGCCCCAGCATTTT	CASSYSDRANQPQHF
few	.	TRBV19	TRBJ1-5	16	TGTGCCAGTAGCCCGAACCCAGGGAGCTTCAGTCAGCCCCAGCATTTT	CASSPNPGSFSQPQHF
.	TRBD1	TRBV6-4	TRBJ1-4	16	TGTGCCAGCAGCCGAACAGGGGGCCTAACTAATGAAAAACTGTTTTTT	CASSRTGGLTNEKLFF
few	TRBD1	TRBV28	TRBJ1-2	15	TGTGCCAGCAGTGGACCGGACAGGGGGAACTATGGCTACACCTTC	CASSGPDRGNYGYTF
.	.	TRBV28	TRBJ1-2	13	TGTGCCAGCAGTTTCCGAGGGGTTGGGGGCTACACCTTC	CASSFRGVGGYTF
.	.	TRBV18	TRBJ1-1	13	TGTGCCAGCTCACAAGAAAACGGGATTGAAGCTTTCTTT	CASSQENGIEAFF
.	TRBD2	TRBV19	TRBJ2-7	14	TGTGCCAGTAGTCCGAGCGGGAGGGACTACGAGCAGTACTTC	CASSPSGRDYEQYF
.	.	TRBV11-2	TRBJ2-7	11	TGTGCCAGCGGGAGGTCCTACGAGCAGTACTTC	CASGRSYEQYF
.	.	TRBV9	TRBJ1-3	15	TGTGCCAGCAGCGTAGAATTGGGTTTTGGAAACACCATATATTTT	CASSVELGFGNTIYF
once	.	TRBV2	TRBJ1-5	14	TGTGCCAGCAGAGCAGGAGCCCCGGCATGGCCCCAGCATTTT	CASRAGAPAWPQHF
.	.	TRBV30	TRBJ1-2	12	TGTGCCTGGAGTATGGGAGGCTATGGCTACACCTTC	CAWSMGGYGYTF
.	TRBD1	TRBV5-8	TRBJ1-6	15	TGTGCCAGCAGCTTCGATGACAGGGACAATTCACCCCTCCACTTT	CASSFDDRDNSPLHF
.	.	TRBV19	TRBJ2-2	14	TGTGCCAGTAGAGCAGTAGCGAACACCGGGGAGCTGTTTTTT	CASRAVANTGELFF
.	.	TRBV6-6	TRBJ1-2	14	TGTGCCAGCATCGATCAGGGGCGAAACTATGGCTACACCTTC	CASIDQGRNYGYTF
.	TRBD1	TRBV5-1	TRBJ2-5	15	TGCGCCAGCAGCTTGTGGGACAGGGGGGAAGAGACCCAGTACTTC	CASSLWDRGEETQYF
few	.	TRBV7-9	TRBJ1-4	14	TGTGCCAGCAGCCCCCACGTATCGAGCGAAAAACTGTTTTTT	CASSPHVSSEKLFF
.	.	TRBV7-2	TRBJ2-7	12	TGTGCCAGCAGCTTAAATTCCTACGAGCAGTACTTC	CASSLNSYEQYF
once	TRBD2	TRBV5-5	TRBJ2-1	15	TGTGCCAGCAGCCTAGACGGGGGGGGCCACAATGAGCAGTTCTTC	CASSLDGGGHNEQFF
.	TRBD1	TRBV11-2	TRBJ2-2	14	TGTGCCAGCAGGGGACAGGGTGGCACCGGGGAGCTGTTTTTT	CASRGQGGTGELFF
.	.	TRBV2	TRBJ1-6	13	TGTGCCAGCCGGGAGGACAGTAATTCACCCCTCCACTTT	CASREDSNSPLHF
few	.	TRBV20-1	TRBJ2-3	11	TGCAGTGACCCGCCTGAGGATGCGCAGTATTTT	CSDPPEDAQYF
.	.	TRBV28	TRBJ2-7	14	TGTGCCAGCAGTTTACGTCGGGGGAGTTACGAGCAGTACTTC	CASSLRRGSYEQYF
.	.	TRBV5-1	TRBJ1-1	14	TGCGCCAGCAGCTTGCCCACATCGAACACTGAAGCTTTCTTT	CASSLPTSNTEAFF
.	TRBD1	TRBV11-2	TRBJ2-3	17	TGTGCCAGCAGCTTAAGGCGGACAGGGGTCGGGTCAGATACGCAGTATTTT	CASSLRRTGVGSDTQYF
.	.	TRBV28	TRBJ2-3	16	TGTGCCAGCAGTTTAGCCGGGGCGCCTGGCACAGATACGCAGTATTTT	CASSLAGAPGTDTQYF
.	TRBD1	TRBV5-6	TRBJ1-5	16	TGTGCCAGCAGCCTGCTCCGACAGGGGGGAGGTCAGCCCCAGCATTTT	CASSLLRQGGGQPQHF
.	.	TRBV6-5	TRBJ2-1	15	TGTGCCAGCAGTTCTCCCAGGGGGGGATACAATGAGCAGTTCTTC	CASSSPRGGYNEQFF
.	.	TRBV28	TRBJ1-2	13	TGTGCCAGCAGTCCGGGACTGGGGTATGGCTACACCTTC	CASSPGLGYGYTF
.	.	TRBV30	TRBJ2-2	14	TGTGCCTGGAAGTCAGGGAGGCGGGCCGGGGAGCTGTTTTTT	CAWKSGRRAGELFF
once	.	TRBV9	TRBJ2-2	16	TGTGCCAGCAGCTCTATTTCAGGGACGAACACCGGGGAGCTGTTTTTT	CASSSISGTNTGELFF
.	TRBD2	TRBV9	TRBJ2-1	17	TGTGCCAGCAGCCCGGAATTAGCGGGAGGGCCCTACAATGAGCAGTTCTTC	CASSPELAGGPYNEQFF
.	.	TRBV28	TRBJ2-7	15	TGTGCCAGCAGTTTAGCTACTTCAGGCTCCTACGAGCAGTACTTC	CASSLATSGSYEQYF
once	.	TRBV10-3	TRBJ2-3	14	TGTGCCATCAGTGATGTAGGGAACCAAGATACGCAGTATTTT	CAISDVGNQDTQYF
few	.	TRBV7-9	TRBJ1-5	13	TGTGCCAGCAGCTTAGATACCAGGCAGCCCCAGCATTTT	CASSLDTRQPQHF
.	.	TRBV4-1	TRBJ2-7	14	TGCGCCAGCAGCCAAGCCCCCGGGGGCTACGAGCAGTACTTC	CASSQAPGGYEQYF
.	.	TRBV10-1	TRBJ2-7	15	TGCGCCAGCAGCCCCGGTGGTATATGCGACTACGAGCAGTACTTC	CASSPGGICDYEQYF
.	.	TRBV10-1	TRBJ2-3	11	TGCGCCAGCAGTGATGGGGGTACGCAGTATTTT	CASSDGGTQYF
.	TRBD1	TRBV7-9	TRBJ1-2	16	TGTGCCAGCACACGGGGGGCTGGACAGGGGATTTATGGCTACACCTTC	CASTRGAGQGIYGYTF
.	TRBD2	TRBV27	TRBJ2-5	14	TGTGCCAGCAGTTCACGGGGGGGAGGAGAGACCCAGTACTTC	CASSSRGGGETQYF
.	TRBD2	TRBV6-1	TRBJ2-7	15	TGTGCCAGCACCCTACTAGCGGGGGTTACCTACGAGCAGTACTTC	CASTLLAGVTYEQYF
.	.	TRBV5-6	TRBJ2-2	14	TGTGCCAGCAGCTTGGGACCCTCCACCGGGGAGCTGTTTTTT	CASSLGPSTGELFF
.	.	TRBV5-1	TRBJ2-1	16	TGCGCCAGCAGCTTGGGCGTGCCCAGTTCCTACAATGAGCAGTTCTTC	CASSLGVPSSYNEQFF
.	TRBD1	TRBV6-1	TRBJ1-4	15	TGTGCCAGCAGTGAACAGACAGGGTCTAATGAAAAACTGTTTTTT	CASSEQTGSNEKLFF
.	.	TRBV5-1	TRBJ2-1	11	TGCGCCAGCAGCAGGGGGTATGAGCAGTTCTTC	CASSRGYEQFF
.	.	TRBV7-9	TRBJ2-1	17	TGTGCCAGCAGCCTCCTGGGCGGGAAGGACTCCTACAATGAGCAGTTCTTC	CASSLLGGKDSYNEQFF
few	TRBD2	TRBV19	TRBJ2-7	18	TGTGCCAGTAGTGCCATGGGACTAGCGGGAGCCAGGAACGGCGAGCAGTACTTC	CASSAMGLAGARNGEQYF
.	TRBD1	TRBV6-6	TRBJ1-2	13	TGTGCCAGCAGTTTACAGGGGACGGGTGGCTACACCTTC	CASSLQGTGGYTF
.	.	TRBV30	TRBJ2-2	14	TGTGCCTGGAAATGGGGGAGCACCACCGGGGAGCTGTTTTTT	CAWKWGSTTGELFF
.	.	TRBV5-1	TRBJ2-3	14	TGCGCCAGCAGCCCGTTGAGGGGCACAGATACGCAGTATTTT	CASSPLRGTDTQYF
.	.	TRBV7-9	TRBJ2-3	15	TGTGCCAGCAGAGCATGGACAGACTCCACAGATACGCAGTATTTT	CASRAWTDSTDTQYF
.	.	TRBV7-9	TRBJ2-4	13	TGTGCCAGCAGCTTTCGGGGGCAAAACATTCAGTACTTC	CASSFRGQNIQYF